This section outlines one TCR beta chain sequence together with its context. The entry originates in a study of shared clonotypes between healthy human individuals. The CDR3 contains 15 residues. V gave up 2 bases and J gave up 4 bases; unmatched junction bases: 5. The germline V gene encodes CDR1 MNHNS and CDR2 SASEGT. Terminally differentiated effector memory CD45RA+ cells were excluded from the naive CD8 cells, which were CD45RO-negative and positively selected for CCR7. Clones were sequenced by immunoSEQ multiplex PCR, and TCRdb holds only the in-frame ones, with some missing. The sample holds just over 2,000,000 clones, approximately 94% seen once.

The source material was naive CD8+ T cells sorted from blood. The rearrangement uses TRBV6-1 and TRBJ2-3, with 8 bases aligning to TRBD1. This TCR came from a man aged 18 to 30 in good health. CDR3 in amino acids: CASSEPPGGSDTQYF. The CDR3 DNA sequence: TGTGCCAGCAGTGAACCCCCAGGGGGCTCAGATACGCAGTATTTT.